The clone carrying this T cell receptor (beta chain) was counted between two and nine times. Per the authors' pipeline: Cell counts per sample came from amplifying reference gene primers. Sequenced by immunoSEQ multiplex PCR; TCRdb stores in-frame clones only, minus some. D and trimming were read from the DNA, whereas the V and J calls and clone size are those reported in that table. Counted here are just over 95,000 clones, approximately 90% occurring once; the ten biggest clones make up 1.7%. The data are from a study of blood T cell repertoires in COVID-19. The wider study: The United States, Italy and Spain supplied acute and convalescent COVID-19 samples. Sources were T cells, B-cell-depleted T cells, or PBMCs; the material itself was cDNA or gDNA.

The CDR3 runs to 14 residues. The V gene lost 7 bases and the J gene lost 0 bases, with 13 bases spanning the gap. Germline assignment: CDR1 SGHRS and CDR2 YFSETQ. The chain recombines TRBV5-1 with TRBJ1-1; D gene unclear. The clonotype comes from a man aged 55 to 70 with acute or convalescent COVID-19. Sequencing was performed on peripheral blood. The CDR3 is CASRRSGMNTEAFF. DNA of the CDR3: TGCGCCAGCCGCAGGAGCGGTATGAACACTGAAGCTTTCTTT.